This T cell receptor beta chain was identified in a study of blood T cells in healthy people across ages. This clonotype was observed a few times. Antigen unknown. Study-level points and caveats: Measured against age, TCR beta diversity per million T cells decreased in a roughly linear manner. A greater number of naive CD4+ cells and higher diversity distinguished long-lived donors from aged donors.

Alongside a J-beta primer mix, a sample-barcoded 5' primer served in a second PCR lasting roughly 6 to 11 cycles. A template-switch adaptor containing 12 random nucleotides labeled each cDNA molecule. TCRdb redid the calling of the 5' RACE reads with MiXCR, one entry per CDR3 protein. The sample carries hundreds of thousands of distinct CDR3 sequences, about 61% recorded once. The CDR3 totals 15 residues. Trimming removed 3 bases at V and 8 bases at J, with 20 bases between. Germline V CDR1 and CDR2: DFQATT, SNEGSKA (reference sequence). The clonotype was recovered from a man aged 35 to 55 in good health. Sequenced input: blood. The chain employs TRBV20-1 and TRBJ2-4, with D tentatively TRBD2 (6 bases). This CDR3 reads CSASVGRLVNDIQYF. The CDR3 nucleotides are TGCAGTGCTAGTGTGGGCCGACTAGTAAATGACATTCAGTACTTC.